The 10 T cell receptor beta chains in this list originate from one sample, sequenced in a study of identical twins. One entry per CDR3 protein, called by TCRdb with MiXCR from the 5' RACE reads. This table has about 160,000 distinct CDR3 sequences, around 3.6% appearing once. Sequencing was done on a sample of memory T cells sorted from blood. The receptor set was obtained from a man aged 18 to 29 in good health.

This clonotype came up many times. The rearrangement links TRBV4-2 to TRBJ2-1, with 7 nucleotides matching TRBD2. The V and J ends lost 0 bases and 3 bases, in that order; junction bases with no gene match: 5. Germline V lookup: CDR1 LGHNA, CDR2 YNFKEQ. This CDR3 comprises 16 residues. The CDR3, as DNA: TGTGCCAGCAGCCAAGACGGAGCGGGATTCTACAATGAGCAGTTCTTC. Its translation: CASSQDGAGFYNEQFF.

This clonotype was seen many times. The chain recombines TRBV11-1 with TRBJ1-3, with 8 bases fitting TRBD1. Germline-derived CDR1 and CDR2 are SGHAT and FQDESV (reference sequence). The CDR3 covers 15 residues. V was clipped by 5 bases and J by 4 bases; unmatched bases: 7. CDR3 in amino acids: CASSPRTGLGNTIYF. As DNA, the CDR3 is TGTGCCAGCAGCCCCCGGACAGGGCTCGGAAACACCATATATTTT.

The sample holds many counts of this clonotype. The chain joins TRBV6-1 to TRBJ2-7, with 7 bases fitting TRBD1. CDR3 size: 15 residues. The V and J ends lost 2 bases and 0 bases, in that order; junction bases with no gene match: 4. The germline gives CDR1 MNHNS, CDR2 SASEGT. The CDR3 loop is CASSETTGPSYEQYF. The CDR3 DNA sequence: TGTGCCAGCAGTGAAACGACAGGGCCCTCCTACGAGCAGTACTTC.

This clonotype appeared many times. V is TRBV12-3 or TRBV12-4 and J is TRBJ2-3; D uncertain. The CDR3 loop spans 13 amino acids. Between the trimmed V and J ends, which lost 5 bases and 2 bases, there was a span of 8 bases. CDR3 protein: CASSVQVTDTQYF. The CDR3 bases are TGTGCCAGCAGTGTTCAGGTCACAGATACGCAGTATTTT.

In this sample, this clonotype turned up many times. The CDR3 DNA reads as TGTGCCAGCAGCTTAGGGGTTCGGGAGACCCAGTACTTC. This encodes CASSLGVRETQYF. J is TRBJ2-5 and V is TRBV7-2; D is unclear. This CDR3 has 13 residues. Trimming shortened V by 1 base and J by 5 bases, and 8 bases separated the two germline ends. Germline-derived CDR1 and CDR2 are SGHTA and FQGNSA.

This clonotype came up many times. V usage is TRBV20-1 and J usage is TRBJ2-3; D is possibly TRBD1 (6 bases). There are 15 residues in the CDR3. Per the germline V gene, CDR1 is DFQATT and CDR2 is SNEGSKA (reference sequence). Trimming removed 0 bases at V and 2 bases at J, with 12 bases between. The CDR3 region has the DNA TGCAGTGCTAGAGATACAGGGTCTTACACAGATACGCAGTATTTT. Translating it yields CSARDTGSYTDTQYF.

There are many counts of this clonotype. The CDR3 region has the DNA TGTGCCAGCAGCCGGACAGGGGGCAACAATGAGCAGTTCTTC. This sequence encodes CASSRTGGNNEQFF. The chain is built from TRBV7-3 and TRBJ2-1, with 11 bases identical to TRBD1. Looked up from germline, CDR1 is SGHTA and CDR2 is FQGTGA. V lost 5 bases to trimming and J lost 5 bases; unmatched junction nucleotides: 2. The CDR3 runs to 14 residues.

This clonotype was seen ten or more times. The CDR3 spells CASSPPSGRAGETQYF. CDR3 bases: TGTGCCAGCTCACCACCGAGCGGGAGGGCCGGAGAGACCCAGTACTTC. The chain is built from TRBV18 and TRBJ2-5, with TRBD2 matching over 10 bases. The V and J ends lost 0 bases and 4 bases, in that order; junction bases with no gene match: 5. CDR1 and CDR2 from the germline V gene are KGHSH and LQKENI. The CDR3 runs to 16 residues.

This clonotype showed up many times. J is TRBJ2-1 and V is TRBV10-3; 13 nucleotides agree with TRBD2. Trimming at V came to 6 bases and at J to 8 bases, leaving 10 bases not matched to a gene. Germline values: CDR1 ENHRY, CDR2 SYGVKD. CDR3 length: 16 residues. The CDR3 reads CAIRRTSGSPLDEQFF. The CDR3 nucleotides are TGTGCCATCAGGCGGACTAGCGGGAGCCCTTTGGATGAGCAGTTCTTC.

In its sample, this clonotype was seen many times. CDR3 DNA sequence: TGTGCCAGCAGCATGGGACAGCGGACCTACGAGCAGTACGTC. It translates to CASSMGQRTYEQYV. This chain connects TRBV5-8 to TRBJ2-7, with TRBD1 identical over 7 bases. The CDR3 is 14 amino acids. The V segment lost 4 bases and the J segment 2 bases; nucleotides outside the gene matches: 6. Germline values: CDR1 SGHTS, CDR2 YDEGEE.